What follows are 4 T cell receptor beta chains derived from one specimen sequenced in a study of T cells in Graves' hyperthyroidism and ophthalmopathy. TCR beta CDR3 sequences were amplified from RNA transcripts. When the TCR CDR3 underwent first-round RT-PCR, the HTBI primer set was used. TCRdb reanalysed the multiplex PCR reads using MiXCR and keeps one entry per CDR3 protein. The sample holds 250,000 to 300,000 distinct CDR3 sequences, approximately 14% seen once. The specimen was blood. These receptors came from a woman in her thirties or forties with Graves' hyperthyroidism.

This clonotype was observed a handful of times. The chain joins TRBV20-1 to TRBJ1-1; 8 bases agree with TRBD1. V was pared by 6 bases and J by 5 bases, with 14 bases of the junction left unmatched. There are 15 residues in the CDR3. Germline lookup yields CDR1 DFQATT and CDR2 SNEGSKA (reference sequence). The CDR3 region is CSASGGAGGETEAFF. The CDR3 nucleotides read TGCAGTGCCTCAGGGGGCGCGGGTGGAGAGACTGAAGCTTTCTTT.

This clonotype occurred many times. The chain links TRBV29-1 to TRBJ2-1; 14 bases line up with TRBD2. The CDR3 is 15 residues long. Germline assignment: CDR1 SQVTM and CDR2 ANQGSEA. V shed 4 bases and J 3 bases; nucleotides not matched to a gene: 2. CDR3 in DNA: TGCAGCGTTGCCGGGACTAGCGGGAGCTACAATGAGCAGTTCTTC. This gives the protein CSVAGTSGSYNEQFF.

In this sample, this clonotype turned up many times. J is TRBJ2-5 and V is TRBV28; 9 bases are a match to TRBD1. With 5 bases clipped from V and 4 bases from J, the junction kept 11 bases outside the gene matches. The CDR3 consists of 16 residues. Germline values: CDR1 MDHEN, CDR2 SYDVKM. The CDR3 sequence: CASSGYGTGNGETQYF. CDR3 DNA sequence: TGTGCCAGCAGTGGGTACGGGACAGGGAATGGAGAGACCCAGTACTTC.

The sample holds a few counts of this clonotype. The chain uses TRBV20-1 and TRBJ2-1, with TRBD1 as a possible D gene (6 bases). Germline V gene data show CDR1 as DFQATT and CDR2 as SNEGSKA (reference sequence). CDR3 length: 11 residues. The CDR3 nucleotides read TGCAGCGGCGTCCAGGGGAATGAGCAGTTCTTC. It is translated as CSGVQGNEQFF.